These 28 T cell receptor beta chains were all obtained from the same sample, sequenced in a study of OX40 agonist ivuxolimab in advanced cancers. Sequenced by immunoSEQ multiplex PCR; TCRdb stores in-frame clones only, minus some. The sample holds about 24,000 clones; 65% to 85% are singletons and the top ten take roughly 15%. The sample in question was CD4+ or CD8+ T cells sorted from blood, obtained in a trial of the OX40 agonist ivuxolimab. The source is an adult with an advanced solid tumor such as melanoma, head and neck, liver or kidney cancer.

The chain joins TRBV18 to TRBJ1-3; 7 nucleotides line up with TRBD1. CDR1 and CDR2 (germline): KGHSH, LQKENI. The CDR3 totals 17 residues. V shed 1 base, J shed 0 bases, and the junction held 6 bases outside the gene matches. This CDR3 reads CASSPLRDSNSGNTIYF. CDR3 bases: TGTGCCAGCTCACCACTTCGGGACAGTAACTCTGGAAACACCATATATTTT. Full variable domain (outside the CDR3, taken from reference TRBV18 and TRBJ1-3): NAGVMQNPRHLVRRRGQEARLRCSPMKGHSHVYWYRQLPEEGLKFMVYLQKENIIDESGMPKERFSAEFPKEGPSILRIQQVVRGDSAAYFCASSPLRDSNSGNTIYFGEGSWLTVV.

The genes are TRBV18 and TRBJ2-1; D could derive from TRBD1 or TRBD2 (5 bases each). Germline loops: CDR1 KGHSH, CDR2 LQKENI. This CDR3 has 14 amino acids. V was clipped by 3 bases and J by 10 bases, with 16 bases between them. CDR3 region: CASSPGTVQGEQFF. In nucleotides, the CDR3 is TGTGCCAGCTCACCTGGGACGGTTCAAGGAGAGCAGTTCTTC.

This clone was seen just once. The chain has TRBV6-5 and TRBJ1-2; no definite D call. The V and J ends lost 0 bases and 4 bases respectively, with 9 bases between them. The CDR3 is 14 amino acids. CDR1 is MNHEY, CDR2 SVGAGI, per germline. For the CDR3, the DNA is TGTGCCAGCAGTTACTCGAGTCAGTTCTATGGCTACACCTTC. It translates to CASSYSSQFYGYTF.

In DNA, the CDR3 is TGTGCCATCAGTTCCCCAGGGGCGGGTGAAAAACTGTTTTTT. This encodes CAISSPGAGEKLFF. The chain has TRBV10-3 and TRBJ1-4; D possibly corresponds to TRBD1 (6 bases). V dropped 5 bases and J dropped 7 bases, with 14 bases sitting between them. Germline V gives CDR1 ENHRY, CDR2 SYGVKD. This CDR3 comprises 14 residues.

The rearrangement links TRBV30 to TRBJ2-1; 14 nucleotides align to TRBD2. Germline V gene sequence: CDR1 GTSNPN, CDR2 SVGIG (reference sequence). This CDR3 has 16 amino acids. V trimming: 0 bases; J trimming: 8 bases; junction bases outside the gene matches: 6. The CDR3 loop reads CAWSVRTSGRLYEQFF. In DNA, the CDR3 is TGTGCCTGGAGTGTAAGGACTAGCGGGAGGCTCTATGAGCAGTTCTTC.

The chain has TRBV11-3 and TRBJ2-3, with unresolved D. V was clipped by 5 bases and J by 5 bases, with 8 bases between them. Germline assignment: CDR1 SGHNT and CDR2 YENEEA. The CDR3 is 12 residues long. CDR3 in DNA: TGTGCCAGCAGCCCTCCGGGAGATACGCAGTATTTT. Translating it yields CASSPPGDTQYF.

Only a few counts were recorded for this clone. This chain joins TRBV5-1 and TRBJ1-1; no firm D call. Germline loops: CDR1 SGHRS, CDR2 YFSETQ. The CDR3 loop spans 15 amino acids. V was trimmed by 0 bases and J by 3 bases, leaving 12 bases between them. CDR3: CASSLEWTRDTEAFF. The DNA for the CDR3 is TGCGCCAGCAGCTTGGAGTGGACGAGGGACACTGAAGCTTTCTTT.

The chain links TRBV9 to TRBJ2-3; a possible D gene is TRBD2 (5 bases). The germline V gene has CDR1 SGDLS and CDR2 YYNGEE. The V and J ends lost 4 bases and 2 bases respectively, with 11 bases between them. This CDR3 contains 14 residues. CDR3 bases: TGTGCCAGCAGCCCCCCGGGAATCACAGATACGCAGTATTTT. Translated: CASSPPGITDTQYF.

V is TRBV11-3 and J is TRBJ2-5; tentatively, D is TRBD2 (6 bases). TRBJ2-7 matches the DNA end more closely, so the J call is doubtful. The CDR3 length is 14 residues. Germline lookup yields CDR1 SGHNT and CDR2 YENEEA. The CDR3, as DNA: TGTGCCAGCAGCTTAGGGGGGGATACCTACGAGCAGTACTTC. It is translated as CASSLGGDTYEQYF.

V is TRBV19 and J is TRBJ1-2; possible D gene TRBD1, 5 bases. In germline, CDR1 is LNHDA, CDR2 SQIVND (reference sequence). This CDR3 region has 14 residues. Trimming stripped 7 bases from V and 4 bases from J, with 16 bases between. The DNA for the CDR3 is TGTGCCAGTACCATCACAGGACGGATCTATGGCTACACCTTC. It yields the protein CASTITGRIYGYTF.

The chain carries TRBV7-2 and TRBJ2-3; no clear D. CDR1 is SGHTA, CDR2 FQGNSA, per germline. Trimming left V 4 bases short and J 4 bases short, with 9 bases between. This CDR3 spans 13 amino acids. The CDR3 sequence: CASSYRASDTQYF. Here the CDR3 DNA reads TGTGCCAGCAGCTATCGGGCTTCAGATACGCAGTATTTT.

A word on this clone: Other DNA sequences in the same sample also yield this CDR3. The rearrangement links TRBV7-2 to TRBJ2-1; maybe TRBD2 (7 bases). The V end lost 0 bases, the J end lost 6 bases, and 9 bases lay between the germline ends. CDR1 and CDR2 (germline): SGHTA, FQGNSA. The CDR3 runs to 14 residues. This CDR3 reads CASSLAAGANEQFF. For the CDR3, the DNA is TGTGCCAGCAGCTTAGCGGCGGGGGCCAATGAGCAGTTCTTC.

This clone appeared a single time. V usage is TRBV18 and J usage is TRBJ2-2; no firm D call. V lost 3 bases and J 5 bases, leaving 7 bases between the germline ends. Germline V gene data show CDR1 as KGHSH and CDR2 as LQKENI. The CDR3 is 13 residues long. As DNA, the CDR3 is TGTGCCAGCTCACCCGTCGAGACCGGGGAGCTGTTTTTT. Translated, it gives CASSPVETGELFF.

This clone occurred once. The V gene is TRBV11-2, the J gene TRBJ1-1; D is unresolved. This CDR3 comprises 12 residues. Germline V gives CDR1 SGHAT, CDR2 FQNNGV. V shed 3 bases and J shed 5 bases, with 7 bases lying between them. CDR3 sequence: CASSLRVTEAFF. CDR3 sequence (DNA): TGTGCCAGCAGCTTGAGAGTTACTGAAGCTTTCTTT.

This sequence joins TRBV7-2 and TRBJ2-1, with 8 nucleotides matching TRBD2. The junction had 10 bases not matched to a gene; V was cut back by 2 bases and J by 10 bases. This CDR3 region has 15 residues. Germline V gene lookup returns CDR1 SGHTA and CDR2 FQGNSA. The CDR3 DNA reads as TGTGCCAGCAGCTTAAAATGGACTAGCCCCTTGGAGCAGTTCTTC. Translating it yields CASSLKWTSPLEQFF.

The gene calls are TRBV10-3 and TRBJ2-3, with D perhaps TRBD2 (6 bases). The length of the CDR3 is 16 residues. V lost 2 bases and J 0 bases, leaving 12 bases between the germline ends. Germline lookup yields CDR1 ENHRY and CDR2 SYGVKD. CDR3 DNA: TGTGCCATCAGTGAGGGCGGGGTGTTGAGCACAGATACGCAGTATTTT. Translation: CAISEGGVLSTDTQYF.

This chain connects TRBV7-2 to TRBJ1-4; D is ambiguous. CDR1 SGHTA and CDR2 FQGNSA come from the germline V gene. The ends were cut back, 1 base at V and 10 bases at J, with 13 bases in the middle. This CDR3 spans 14 amino acids. This chain's CDR3 is CASSLDPRGRKLFF. The DNA of the CDR3 is TGTGCCAGCAGCTTAGACCCCCGAGGGAGAAAACTGTTTTTT.

V gene TRBV6-1 combines with J gene TRBJ1-3; possibly TRBD1 for D (5 bases). V lost 1 base and J 3 bases, leaving 13 bases between the germline ends. This CDR3 contains 16 residues. Germline V gives CDR1 MNHNS, CDR2 SASEGT. The DNA of the CDR3 is TGTGCCAGCAGTGAAGGGAGTCGGAGGGGTGGAAACACCATATATTTT. Amino acids: CASSEGSRRGGNTIYF.

The chain uses TRBV5-1 and TRBJ2-7; possible D gene TRBD1, 5 bases. The germline V and J ends were trimmed by 0 bases and 7 bases, with 14 bases remaining between them. Germline CDR1 reads SGHRS; CDR2 reads YFSETQ. The CDR3 covers 14 residues. The CDR3 DNA reads TGCGCCAGCAGCTTGGTTATAGAGAAGGGGGAGCAGTACTTC. Its protein product is CASSLVIEKGEQYF.

The chain has TRBV25-1 and TRBJ2-1; 7 nucleotides match TRBD2. Germline V gene lookup returns CDR1 MGHDK and CDR2 SYGVNS. This CDR3 region has 16 residues. V shed 3 bases and J 1 base; nucleotides not matched to a gene: 6. The CDR3 is CASSDPRGRSYNEQFF. Written as DNA, the CDR3 is TGTGCCAGCAGTGACCCACGCGGGAGATCCTACAATGAGCAGTTCTTC.

The chain has TRBV5-6 and TRBJ1-2; maybe TRBD1 (5 bases). CDR1 SGHDT and CDR2 YYEEEE come from the germline V gene. This CDR3 spans 13 amino acids. Between the trimmed V and J ends, which lost 5 bases and 2 bases, there was a span of 10 bases. CDR3 in amino acids: CASRTTENYGYTF. In DNA form, the CDR3 reads TGTGCCAGCAGGACGACAGAGAACTATGGCTACACCTTC.

This chain uses TRBV23-1 with TRBJ2-7; D is possibly TRBD1 or TRBD2 (6 bases each). TRBV23-1 is assigned to the ORF class and has an uncertain function. The CDR3 length is 12 residues. V was trimmed by 7 bases and J by 3 bases, leaving 10 bases between them. As DNA, the CDR3 is TGCGCCAGCAAAGGGGGGTTCTACGAGCAGTACTTC. Encoded protein: CASKGGFYEQYF.

The chain's CDR3 is CASSSQGVGGELFF. The CDR3 coding sequence is TGCGCCAGCAGCTCACAGGGAGTCGGCGGGGAGCTGTTTTTT. This rearrangement joins TRBV5-1 to TRBJ2-2; D might be TRBD1 (6 bases). V lost 3 bases and J 7 bases, leaving 13 bases between the germline ends. The germline gives CDR1 SGHRS, CDR2 YFSETQ. The CDR3 has 14 residues.

The J gene is TRBJ2-7, the V gene TRBV10-3; tentative D call: TRBD2 (6 bases). The CDR3 contains 14 residues. In germline, CDR1 is ENHRY, CDR2 SYGVKD. Trimming removed 10 bases from V and 0 bases from J, with 16 bases in between. The CDR3 here is CATSPGGISYEQYF. In nucleotides, the CDR3 is TGTGCCACCTCGCCCGGGGGTATCTCCTACGAGCAGTACTTC.

This chain links TRBV2 with TRBJ1-2, with D unclear. CDR3 length: 12 amino acids. The V and J ends lost 3 bases and 8 bases respectively, with 10 bases between them. From germline, CDR1 is SNHLY and CDR2 FYNNEI. CDR3 DNA: TGTGCCAGCAGTGATCCGCCTGGCGGCTACACCTTC. Protein sequence: CASSDPPGGYTF.

The genes are TRBV6-5 and TRBJ1-1; D is ambiguous. From germline, CDR1 is MNHEY and CDR2 SVGAGI. The germline V and J ends were trimmed by 5 bases and 3 bases, with 10 bases remaining between them. This CDR3 region has 13 residues. This chain's CDR3 is CASSRNPDTEAFF. CDR3 coding DNA: TGTGCCAGCAGTCGGAACCCCGACACTGAAGCTTTCTTT.

CDR3 DNA sequence: TGCGCCAGCAGCTCCGAAACTAGCACAGATACGCAGTATTTT. This codes for CASSSETSTDTQYF. V is TRBV5-1 and J is TRBJ2-3; unclear D gene. The germline V and J ends were trimmed by 3 bases and 0 bases, with 8 bases remaining between them. Germline CDR1 SGHRS, CDR2 YFSETQ. This CDR3 is built from 14 residues.

J is TRBJ1-3 and V is TRBV5-4; the D gene is possibly TRBD1 (5 bases). This CDR3 region has 16 residues. Between the trimmed V and J ends, which lost 4 bases and 2 bases, there was a span of 16 bases. Looked up from germline, CDR1 is SGHNT and CDR2 is YYREEE (reference sequence). This chain's CDR3 is CASSPGLGDTGNTIYF. Written as DNA, the CDR3 is TGTGCCAGCAGCCCGGGTTTGGGGGATACTGGAAACACCATATATTTT.